This T cell receptor (beta chain) was sequenced for a study of identical twins (TCRdb year 2016). Concerning the study at large: To test whether fetal clonotypes persist, this study deep-sequenced TCR alpha and beta repertoires from monozygotic twins, from unrelated adults of various ages, and from cord blood. To rule out contamination, replicate twin experiments were performed at different times with different library preparation protocols. What the research found in general, with its limitations: Zero-insertion analyses could be partly confounded by invariant T cells such as MAIT and iNKT, although diverse VJ usage argued against such confounding for most clonotypes. Fewer insertions were carried by abundant cord blood beta clonotypes, a similar but weaker trend appeared in young adult naive repertoires, and no such trend appeared in memory repertoires. Compared with coincidental sharing between unrelated individuals, out-of-frame TCR alpha sequences shared between twins had an excess of sequences with low generation probability. The excess sharing between twins in beta out-of-frame sequences was weaker because fewer shared sequences reduced the signal-to-noise ratio. Because the same donors could not be followed over many years, conclusions were based on cross-sectional statistical analysis. In monozygotic twins, out-of-frame TCR alpha sharing was systematically underestimated by recombination models, although the models agreed with sharing between unrelated individuals.

Only healthy Caucasian donors were included. Three pairs of female monozygotic twins, all aged roughly 18 to 29 years, made up the twin cohort. Positive isolation kits from Invitrogen were used to isolate the CD4+ and CD8+ T cell populations. Library construction relied on 5' RACE. Sequencing instrument: Illumina HiSeq 2000. Template switching introduced a universal primer binding site; the final cDNA contained a unique molecular identifier, enabling accurate counting of TCR cDNA molecules. Specific primers in the conserved constant-segment region were used to synthesize first-strand cDNA for the TCR alpha and beta chains. Each cDNA library was double barcoded, with a SMART-Mk sample barcode plus Illumina barcodes, to control for contamination. TruSeq adapter sequences, together with Illumina sample barcodes, were added in two successive PCR steps. The TCR alpha and beta cDNA libraries were sequenced on the Illumina HiSeq platform using custom primers. The source study handled its data this way. MiGEC was used to process raw reads and extract unique molecular identifiers, and MiXCR was used to find CDR3 positions. Recombination models were inferred per individual with the repgenHMM and IGoR tools using an EM algorithm. Shared clonotype analysis was performed with the tcR package in R, normalizing sharing by the product of cloneset sizes. To study raw recombination without the effects of thymic and clonal selection, out-of-frame nonproductive sequences were analyzed. TCRdb passed the public sequencing reads through fastp at Q25 and MiXCR, retaining productive beta sequences. When rows share a CDR3 protein, they turn into one entry using the most common DNA and genes. TCRdb, not the original authors, processed these V and J calls. Across this sample there are 500,000 or so distinct CDR3 sequences, with 12% to 15% seen only once. The top ten constitute about 0.53% of the sample.

Sequences MGHRA (CDR1) and YSYEKL (CDR2) are obtained from the germline V gene. At the junction V is shortened by 1 base and J by 4 bases, with 9 bases in between. The CDR3, from cysteine to phenylalanine, totals 14 residues. The DNA shown is the 42-base CDR3, in frame from base 1. As to this clonotype: There is no known antigen for this receptor. No much larger clonotype is one base removed from it; base qualities were not supplied.

These same data were also listed under a study on yellow fever vaccine responses in identical twins. Taken from the second paper: The authors reported that the T cell response to vaccination in identical twins appeared partly convergent and partly personalized. Focusing on identical twins, the study followed the T cell clones that responded to the vaccine, and did so with precision.

The receptor chain draws on TRBV4-1 and TRBJ2-3; a tentative D match to TRBD2 spans 6 bases. The specimen was CD4+ T cells sorted from blood. The receptor's source is a woman younger than 30 in good health. CDR3 sequence: CASSQVWGADTQYF. The DNA reads TGCGCCAGCAGCCAAGTCTGGGGGGCAGATACGCAGTATTTT.